The TCR beta chain under discussion was sequenced for a study of shared clonotypes between healthy human individuals. Study-wide findings and caveats: Though the depth was large, rarefaction showed that sorted-subset sequencing was incomplete. Estimated richness values were generally larger in naive subsets than in memory subsets.

This CDR3 spans 13 amino acids. The V and J ends lost 0 bases and 6 bases respectively, with 6 bases between them. The germline gives CDR1 LNHDA, CDR2 SQIVND (reference sequence). The genomic DNA of each subset was split evenly across several immunoSEQ plates. Roughly 200 ng DNA, 25,000 to 30,000 T cell genomes, went into each sorted-subset replicate PCR. Sequencing used immunoSEQ multiplex PCR; TCRdb keeps in-frame clones, though not all of them. The sample holds roughly 1.4 million clones, just under 99% seen once. With respect to this clone: Antigen unknown.

The receptor was isolated from a man younger than 45 in good health. The gene calls are TRBV19 and TRBJ1-5; unclear D gene. Sequencing input: naive CD4+ T cells sorted from blood. Regarding subset: CD45RA+ positively selected. The CDR3 protein is CASSIDQSQPQHF. Written as DNA, the CDR3 is TGTGCCAGTAGTATAGACCAAAGTCAGCCCCAGCATTTT.